Below are 28 T cell receptor beta chains sequenced from a single sample in a study of human T cells and chemical hapten exposure. TCRdb reanalysed the RACE reads using MiXCR and keeps one entry per CDR3 protein. The table has tens of thousands of distinct CDR3 sequences, 10% seen once. Time point indicated: patch test 2, 6 weeks after DPC sensitization. The treatment here: therapeutic diphenylcyclopropenone sensitization with weekly scalp DPC. The sequencing used whole blood, collected in connection with sensitization to the hapten diphenylcyclopropenone (DPC). These receptors all come from a woman aged 45-65 years with alopecia areata. Some clones in this sample may be carry-over from other donors' samples.

Many counts were recorded for this clonotype. The chain joins TRBV5-1 to TRBJ2-7, with D possibly TRBD2 on 6 matching bases. Trimming took 0 bases from V and 7 from J, leaving 17 bases between them. The CDR3 is 15 amino acids. The germline V gene encodes CDR1 SGHRS and CDR2 YFSETQ. The CDR3 sequence is CASSLAGAVGREQYF. CDR3 DNA: TGCGCCAGCAGCTTGGCCGGAGCGGTCGGGAGAGAGCAGTACTTC.

This clonotype was seen many times. The rearrangement links TRBV7-8 to TRBJ2-7; D ambiguous. CDR3 length: 11 residues. Germline V gives CDR1 SGHVS, CDR2 FQNEAQ. V lost 1 base, J lost 9 bases, and 7 bases lay in between. CDR3 residues: CASSLGRGQYF. CDR3 DNA: TGTGCCAGCAGCTTAGGTCGTGGGCAGTACTTC.

The chain has TRBV20-1 and TRBJ2-5, with 7 bases that match TRBD1. This CDR3 comprises 14 residues. The germline V gene has CDR1 DFQATT and CDR2 SNEGSKA (reference sequence). The V and J ends lost 2 bases and 3 bases, in that order; junction bases with no gene match: 6. The CDR3 loop is CSARFDRVEETQYF. The DNA for the CDR3 is TGCAGTGCTAGATTCGACAGGGTAGAAGAGACCCAGTACTTC.

The chain is built from TRBV3-1 and TRBJ2-7; TRBD2 aligns across 7 bases. This CDR3 spans 14 amino acids. In germline, CDR1 is LGHDT, CDR2 YNNKEL (reference sequence). V lost 3 bases and J lost 4; bases outside the gene matches: 6. DNA of the CDR3: TGTGCCAGCAGCCAGGCTGGACTAGTGTACGAGCAGTACTTC. Translated, it gives CASSQAGLVYEQYF.

On this clonotype: Compared with germline, one end of the junction differs, possibly owing to a read error. J is TRBJ2-1 and V is TRBV11-2; D unclear. Germline CDR1 and CDR2: SGHAT and FQNNGV. The CDR3 contains 12 residues. CDR3 in amino acids: CASSFSGDERFF. CDR3 in DNA: TGTGCCAGCAGCTTCTCCGGAGATGAGCGGTTCTTC. The full variable domain, rest sourced from reference TRBV11-2 and TRBJ2-1, is EAGVAQSPRYKIIEKRQSVAFWCNPISGHATLYWYQQILGQGPKLLIQFQNNGVVDDSQLPKDRFSAERLKGVDSTLKIQPAKLEDSAVYLCASSFSGDERFFGPGTRLTVL.

The chain carries TRBV20-1 and TRBJ1-1; D is unresolved. The CDR3 contains 11 residues. Germline CDR1 and CDR2: DFQATT and SNEGSKA (reference sequence). The CDR3 region is CRWGENTEAFF. The CDR3 DNA sequence: TGCAGGTGGGGAGAGAACACTGAAGCTTTCTTT.

This clonotype was seen many times. The CDR3 sequence is CASSPETGNYGYTF. The CDR3 bases are TGTGCCAGCTCACCAGAGACAGGGAACTATGGCTACACCTTC. The genes are TRBV18 and TRBJ1-2; TRBD1 matches 7 bases. With V trimmed by 2 bases and J by 2 bases, 2 bases remained unmatched. From germline, CDR1 is KGHSH and CDR2 LQKENI. CDR3 size: 14 residues.

The chain has TRBV29-1 and TRBJ1-2; D ambiguous. From germline, CDR1 is SQVTM and CDR2 ANQGSEA. Trimming took 4 bases from V and 0 from J, leaving 6 bases between them. This CDR3 spans 12 amino acids. In DNA, the CDR3 is TGCAGCGTTGCTGCAGCTAACTATGGCTACACCTTC. Translating it yields CSVAAANYGYTF.

This clonotype was observed at least ten times. This chain connects TRBV2 to TRBJ1-5; D may be TRBD1 (5 bases). The CDR3 loop spans 14 amino acids. V was cut by 8 bases and J by 5 bases, with 16 bases left in between. Germline V gives CDR1 SNHLY, CDR2 FYNNEI. CDR3 sequence: CASQRDSTYQPQHF. The CDR3 nucleotides are TGTGCCAGCCAGAGAGACAGCACCTATCAGCCCCAGCATTTT.

Many counts were recorded for this clonotype. A junction end diverges from the germline sequence, so it may reflect a read error. V usage is TRBV19 and J usage is TRBJ2-5, with D perhaps TRBD2 (5 bases). The CDR3 covers 13 residues. The germline gives CDR1 LNHDA, CDR2 SQIVND (reference sequence). CDR3 in amino acids: CASSIDQWESQYF. CDR3 sequence (DNA): TGTGCCAGTAGTATAGATCAGTGGGAGAGCCAGTACTTC.

This clonotype was seen a few times. The CDR3 spells CASSLVRTSGLDEQFF. Written as DNA, the CDR3 is TGTGCCAGCAGCTTAGTTCGGACTAGCGGATTAGATGAGCAGTTCTTC. The chain couples TRBV7-2 to TRBJ2-1; 10 nucleotides agree with TRBD2. Per the germline V gene, CDR1 is SGHTA and CDR2 is FQGNSA. The J segment lost 8 bases and the V segment lost 1 base, leaving 8 bases of the junction unmatched. This CDR3 has 16 residues.

This clonotype has ten or more counts. V and J are TRBV2 and TRBJ1-1; 7 nucleotides agree with TRBD1. V lost 3 bases and J lost 5; bases outside the gene matches: 6. The CDR3 is 14 residues long. Germline V CDR1 and CDR2: SNHLY, FYNNEI. The DNA for the CDR3 is TGTGCCAGCAGTGAGACAGGGCGGCCGACTGAAGCTTTCTTT. It translates to CASSETGRPTEAFF.

The chain links TRBV6-2 or TRBV6-3 to TRBJ2-6, with D tentatively TRBD2 (6 bases). The CDR3 has 18 residues. Germline CDR1 MNHEY, CDR2 SVGEGT. V gave up 7 bases and J gave up 0 bases, with 19 bases separating them. The CDR3 DNA follows: TGTGCCAGCACCCACGGGCGGGGACCGAGCTCTGGGGCCAACGTCCTGACTTTC. Translated: CASTHGRGPSSGANVLTF.

This clonotype was counted many times. CDR3 sequence: CASSQGAETFYEQYF. The CDR3 DNA sequence: TGTGCCAGCAGCCAAGGGGCAGAAACCTTCTACGAGCAGTACTTC. The chain combines TRBV3-1 with TRBJ2-7; D uncertain. V was trimmed by 1 base and J by 3 bases, leaving 13 bases between them. The length of the CDR3 is 15 residues. CDR1 is LGHDT and CDR2 is YNNKEL in the germline V gene (reference sequence).

This sequence joins TRBV20-1 and TRBJ1-5; D not resolved. V lost 0 bases to trimming and J lost 8 bases, with 8 bases between them. CDR3 length: 12 amino acids. CDR1 and CDR2 from the germline V gene are DFQATT and SNEGSKA (reference sequence). DNA of the CDR3: TGCAGTGCTAGAGATCGGGGTAAGCCCCAGCATTTT. This gives the protein CSARDRGKPQHF.

This clonotype was detected many times. The V and J genes are TRBV6-2 or TRBV6-3 and TRBJ1-1; unclear D gene. The ends were cut back, 5 bases at V and 2 bases at J, with 6 bases in the middle. The CDR3 covers 12 residues. CDR1 is MNHEY, CDR2 SVGEGT, per germline. In DNA, the CDR3 is TGTGCCAGCAGTCAACCCAACACTGAAGCTTTCTTT. Protein product: CASSQPNTEAFF.

This clonotype has at least ten counts. This sequence joins TRBV21-1 and TRBJ1-2; the table's D call, TRBD1, was not checked against the DNA. TRBV21-1 is deemed a pseudogene. This CDR3 comprises 15 residues. CDR3 loop: CASSKEDRCYVGYTF. The CDR3 DNA follows: TGTGCCAGCAGCAAAGAGGACAGATGCTATGTGGGCTACACCTTC.

The rearrangement joins TRBV3-1 to TRBJ2-5; tentative D call: TRBD2 (6 bases). Trimming left V 4 bases short and J 2 bases short, with 17 bases between. Germline CDR1 and CDR2: LGHDT and YNNKEL (reference sequence). CDR3 length: 16 amino acids. In DNA form, the CDR3 reads TGTGCCAGCAGCCTCCGATGGCGGGGAAAACAAGAGACCCAGTACTTC. Translation: CASSLRWRGKQETQYF.

This clonotype was detected many times. The rearrangement links TRBV2 to TRBJ2-5; D uncertain. V dropped 8 bases and J dropped 3 bases, with 7 bases sitting between them. Looked up from germline, CDR1 is SNHLY and CDR2 is FYNNEI. The CDR3 is 11 amino acids. The CDR3 is CASVLEETQYF. DNA of the CDR3: TGTGCCAGCGTTTTAGAAGAGACCCAGTACTTC.

J is TRBJ1-1 and V is TRBV11-2; D might be TRBD1 (5 bases). The CDR3 sequence is 14 residues long. Per the germline V gene, CDR1 is SGHAT and CDR2 is FQNNGV. The V end lost 5 bases, the J end lost 7 bases, and 17 bases lay between the germline ends. The CDR3 DNA sequence: TGTGCCAGCAGCCGAGAAGGGGCTCGTCTTGAAGCTTTCTTT. Translating gives CASSREGARLEAFF.

This clonotype was observed many times. The CDR3 nucleotides read TGTGCCAGCAGCTTTAGCGCCGATCAGCCCCAGCATTTT. It codes for CASSFSADQPQHF. The chain uses TRBV7-9 and TRBJ1-5; D is unclear. The ends were cut back, 3 bases at V and 5 bases at J, with 8 bases in the middle. Germline loops: CDR1 SEHNR, CDR2 FQNEAQ (reference sequence). This CDR3 spans 13 amino acids.

This clonotype was picked up many times. The chain couples TRBV29-1 to TRBJ2-1; D remains ambiguous. In germline, CDR1 is SQVTM, CDR2 ANQGSEA. V lost 4 bases to trimming and J lost 2 bases, with 15 bases between them. The CDR3 covers 15 residues. This CDR3 is CSVVGGQTTYNEQFF. For the CDR3, the DNA is TGCAGCGTTGTTGGCGGCCAAACCACCTACAATGAGCAGTTCTTC.

This clonotype was counted only a few times. V gene TRBV5-6 combines with J gene TRBJ2-3; TRBD2 might be the D (5 bases). V was pared by 4 bases and J by 3 bases, with 15 bases between. Germline V lookup: CDR1 SGHDT, CDR2 YYEEEE. This CDR3 has 15 residues. CDR3 in DNA: TGTGCCAGCAGCCCAGAGGGCTTAGCGACAGATACGCAGTATTTT. Translation: CASSPEGLATDTQYF.

This clonotype was recorded at least ten times. The chain joins TRBV18 to TRBJ2-3, with a weak D call TRBD1 (6 bases). Deletions cut 6 bases from V and 2 bases from J, with 18 bases between. Germline V lookup: CDR1 KGHSH, CDR2 LQKENI. The CDR3 sequence is 16 residues long. CDR3: CASSRRTTGFTDTQYF. For the CDR3, the DNA is TGTGCCAGCTCTCGCCGAACGACAGGATTCACAGATACGCAGTATTTT.

This clonotype was recorded a few times. This chain joins TRBV6-1 and TRBJ2-1; 13 bases agree with TRBD2. CDR3 length: 18 residues. The V and J ends lost 1 base and 7 bases, in that order; junction bases with no gene match: 10. CDR1 MNHNS and CDR2 SASEGT come from the germline V gene. The CDR3 here is CASSEGGLTSGRINEQFF. The CDR3 nucleotides read TGTGCCAGCAGTGAAGGGGGTCTGACTAGCGGGAGGATTAATGAGCAGTTCTTC.

DNA of the CDR3: TGTGCCAGCAACAAACTAGTGGCCCAAGAGACCCAGTACTTC. This codes for CASNKLVAQETQYF. The V call is TRBV6-2 or TRBV6-3, the J call TRBJ2-5; TRBD2 is a possible D gene (5 bases). Per germline, CDR1 MNHEY and CDR2 SVGEGT. The ends were cut back, 7 bases at V and 1 base at J, with 13 bases in the middle. The CDR3 contains 14 residues.

This clonotype was seen only a few times. The rearrangement uses TRBV5-1 and TRBJ1-1; the D is unclear. CDR3 length: 12 residues. The germline gives CDR1 SGHRS, CDR2 YFSETQ. The V end lost 0 bases, the J end lost 4 bases, and 4 bases lay between the germline ends. The CDR3 spells CASSLAFTEAFF. CDR3 coding DNA: TGCGCCAGCAGCTTGGCCTTCACTGAAGCTTTCTTT.

This clonotype was counted a few times. V gene TRBV20-1 combines with J gene TRBJ2-1; D unresolved. V was pared by 4 bases and J by 5 bases, with 18 bases between. CDR1 is DFQATT, CDR2 SNEGSKA, per germline (reference sequence). The CDR3 runs to 15 residues. The CDR3 here is CSANGELLGNNEQFF. The CDR3 DNA reads as TGCAGTGCTAACGGAGAATTGCTGGGGAACAATGAGCAGTTCTTC.